The present TCR beta chain was sequenced within a study of T cells after yellow fever vaccination. Findings and caveats of the study: Among all clonotypes, a small share was observed in both CD4 and CD8 compartments.

In its sample, this clonotype was seen a few times. Its specificity is unknown. The germline CDR1 and CDR2 sequences are SGHRS and YFSETQ. V shed 1 base and J shed 1 base, with 8 bases lying between them. This CDR3 comprises 15 residues. 5'RACE template switching added a universal primer site and UMIs to TCR cDNA. TCRdb reanalysed the 5' RACE reads using MiXCR and keeps one entry per CDR3 protein. This sample has around 360,000 distinct CDR3 sequences, with roughly 12% found just once. The clonotype originates from a man between 18 and 29 years old who received the YFV17D yellow fever vaccine. This chain links TRBV5-1 with TRBJ2-2; TRBD2 is a possible D gene (6 bases). The sample was PBMCs, taken on the day of the first yellow fever vaccination. The CDR3 region is CASSLMRGNTGELFF. The CDR3 bases are TGCGCCAGCAGCTTGATGCGGGGGAACACCGGGGAGCTGTTTTTT. The full variable domain, in which reference TRBV5-1 and TRBJ2-2 provide the parts outside the CDR3, is KAGVTQTPRYLIKTRGQQVTLSCSPISGHRSVSWYQQTPGQGLQFLFEYFSETQRNKGNFPGRFSGRQFSNSRSEMNVSTLELGDSALYLCASSLMRGNTGELFFGEGSRLTVL.